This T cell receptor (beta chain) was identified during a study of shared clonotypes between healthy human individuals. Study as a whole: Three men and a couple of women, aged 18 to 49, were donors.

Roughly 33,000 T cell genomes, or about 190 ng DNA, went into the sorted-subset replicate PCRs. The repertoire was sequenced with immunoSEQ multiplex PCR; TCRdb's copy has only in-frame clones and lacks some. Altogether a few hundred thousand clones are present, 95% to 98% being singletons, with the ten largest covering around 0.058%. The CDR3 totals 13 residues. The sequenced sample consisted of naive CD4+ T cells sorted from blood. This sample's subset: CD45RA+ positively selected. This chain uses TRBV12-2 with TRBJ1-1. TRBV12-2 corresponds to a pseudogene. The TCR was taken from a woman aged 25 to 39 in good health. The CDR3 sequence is CASRLGGTLEAFF. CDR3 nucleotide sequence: TGTGCAAGTCGCTTAGGGGGTACCCTCGAAGCTTTCTTT.